This is a list of T cell receptor beta chains from one sample in a study of cytomegalovirus exposure and HLA in healthy donors. The protocol was immunoSEQ multiplex PCR, while the TCRdb copy is restricted to in-frame clones and leaves out a portion. The sample yields about 190,000 clones, roughly 75% seen once. Sequencing was done on a sample of PBMCs. The receptors here all came from a man aged 25-40 years in good health and CMV-seropositive. CDR3s include the opening cysteine and the closing phenylalanine or tryptophan. Only some rows state a clone size, as once, few, many or a class for expanded clones.

J | V | size | CDR3
TRBJ2-3 | TRBV13 | NA | CASSPQLRESDTQYF
TRBJ1-6 | TRBV2 | once | CASTLDRQGGSPLHF
TRBJ1-2 | TRBV7-8 | NA | CASSLAPTGGMDGYTF
NA | TRBV9 | NA | CASSPTGVQTYEQYF
TRBJ2-2 | TRBV10-2 | NA | CASSVGGAYTGELFF
TRBJ2-7 | TRBV5-1 | NA | CASSFGTGAYEQYF
TRBJ2-7 | TRBV7-9 | few | CASSVSDSGIYEQYF
TRBJ1-4 | TRBV9 | NA | CAINPHSFHVYRINEKLFF
TRBJ2-1 | TRBV28 | NA | CASSLRSSDNPNKSIQFF
TRBJ2-3 | TRBV6-5 | NA | CASRTIAVSTDTQYF
TRBJ2-7 | TRBV7-2 | NA | CASSVDRAYEQYF
TRBJ1-2 | TRBV2 | few | CASSYVPSGSYTF
TRBJ2-3 | TRBV13 | NA | CASSLGGRALDTQYF
TRBJ2-7 | TRBV18 | NA | CASSRGETPTEQYF
TRBJ2-2 | TRBV19 | NA | CASSHRNLNTGELFF
TRBJ2-2 | TRBV23-1 | NA | CASSQPSGYANTGELFF
TRBJ1-4 | TRBV2 | once | CASRGQGAPEKLFF
TRBJ1-1 | TRBV21-1 | NA | CASSSPGQMNTEAFF
TRBJ2-7 | TRBV11-3 | NA | CASSLGGTSSYEQYF
TRBJ2-7 | TRBV9 | NA | CASSVTGSSYEQYF
TRBJ2-5 | TRBV29-1 | NA | CSVDRAVVETQYF
TRBJ2-1 | TRBV7-9 | once | CASSRLAGNSYNEQFF
TRBJ2-1 | TRBV9 | few | CASSRRTGDEQFF
TRBJ2-7 | TRBV27 | NA | CASSITRIPYEQYF
TRBJ2-2 | TRBV9 | NA | CASGGGGGELFF
TRBJ1-1 | TRBV2 | NA | CASRTVKNTEAFF
TRBJ2-4 | TRBV10-2 | NA | CASSTGGAIAKNIQYF